The 7 T cell receptor beta chains given below trace back to one sample, sequenced in a study of T cells of healthy individuals. MiXCR, run by TCRdb on the 5' RACE reads, gives a single entry per CDR3 protein. Of some 39,000 distinct CDR3 sequences listed, 4% to 5.5% were seen once; the top ten hold about 10%. The source is a human donor in good health.

This clonotype was detected ten times or more. The rearrangement joins TRBV10-1 to TRBJ2-1, with a possible D match to TRBD1 (5 bases). CDR1 and CDR2 from the germline V gene are WNHNN and SYGVQD (reference sequence). The CDR3 has 13 amino acids. V was clipped by 3 bases and J by 4 bases, with 7 bases between them. The CDR3 DNA reads as TGCGCCAGCAGTGAAAGGGGTTACAATGAGCAGTTCTTC. It encodes CASSERGYNEQFF.

There are many counts of this clonotype. The chain joins TRBV9 to TRBJ1-5, with TRBD1 matching over 7 bases. The germline V gene has CDR1 SGDLS and CDR2 YYNGEE. The CDR3 has 15 amino acids. Losses at the gene ends were 4 bases for V and 1 base for J; bases not matched to a gene: 5. CDR3 coding DNA: TGTGCCAGCAGCCTAACAGGGGAGAGCAATCAGCCCCAGCATTTT. The encoded protein is CASSLTGESNQPQHF.

This clonotype was seen at least ten times. The genes are TRBV20-1 and TRBJ1-1, with 7 bases aligning to TRBD1. J gave up 1 base and V 8 bases, and 7 bases lay outside the gene matches. The CDR3 runs to 13 residues. Germline CDR1 is DFQATT and CDR2 is SNEGSKA (reference sequence). This CDR3 reads CSQGENPNTEAFF. For the CDR3, the DNA is TGCAGTCAGGGGGAAAACCCGAACACTGAAGCTTTCTTT.

This clonotype came up many times. The V and J genes are TRBV7-9 and TRBJ2-7; 8 bases line up with TRBD2. Germline trimming cut 4 bases from V and 6 bases from J; bases unmatched to any gene: 20. The CDR3 spans 18 residues. Per the germline V gene, CDR1 is SEHNR and CDR2 is FQNEAQ (reference sequence). The CDR3 reads CASSYSGTSIYNPPEQYF. In DNA form, the CDR3 reads TGTGCCAGCAGCTATAGCGGGACCTCAATCTACAACCCCCCCGAGCAGTACTTC.

This clonotype showed up many times. J is TRBJ2-7 and V is TRBV20-1, with 8 bases aligning to TRBD2. Looked up from germline, CDR1 is DFQATT and CDR2 is SNEGSKA (reference sequence). With 0 bases clipped from V and 5 bases from J, the junction kept 9 bases outside the gene matches. This CDR3 has 15 amino acids. The CDR3 DNA is TGCAGTGCTAGAGACCCCGCTAGCGGGCGCCACGAGCAGTACTTC. Translated: CSARDPASGRHEQYF.

This clonotype occurred many times. The chain couples TRBV20-1 to TRBJ2-3; D is unresolved. With 6 bases removed from V and 0 bases from J, the gap between germline ends came to 10 bases. From germline, CDR1 is DFQATT and CDR2 SNEGSKA (reference sequence). The CDR3 totals 13 residues. CDR3 in amino acids: CSAYSDSTDTQYF. As DNA, the CDR3 is TGCAGTGCATACAGCGATAGCACAGATACGCAGTATTTT.

The sample holds many counts of this clonotype. This chain joins TRBV7-3 and TRBJ2-2, with TRBD1 matching 9 bases. The junction had 4 bases not matched to a gene; V was cut back by 7 bases and J by 4 bases. The length of the CDR3 is 14 residues. CDR1 SGHTA and CDR2 FQGTGA come from the germline V gene. As DNA, the CDR3 is TGTGCCAGCAAGGGACAGGGCTCCACCGGGGAGCTGTTTTTT. It is translated as CASKGQGSTGELFF.